What follows are 10 T cell receptor beta chains derived from one specimen sequenced in a study of CD8 T cells in ankylosing spondylitis. TCRdb reanalysed the 5' RACE reads using MiXCR and keeps one entry per CDR3 protein. The sample lists more than 300,000 distinct CDR3 sequences; approximately 10% were seen once. The material sequenced was blood, either unsorted or a sorted T cell fraction (not recorded which). These receptors came from a female donor with ankylosing spondylitis or in good health (not recorded which).

This clonotype came up many times. The chain employs TRBV7-9 and TRBJ1-5; D remains unclear. This CDR3 region has 14 residues. Germline CDR1 is SEHNR and CDR2 is FQNEAQ (reference sequence). Between the trimmed V and J ends, which lost 2 bases and 7 bases, there was a span of 12 bases. The CDR3 loop is CASSLSSTKQPQHF. In nucleotides, the CDR3 is TGTGCCAGCAGCTTATCCTCAACCAAGCAGCCCCAGCATTTT.

The CDR3 DNA reads TGTGCCAGCAGTGAGACGGGATTCATCAATGAGCAGTTCTTC. It translates to CASSETGFINEQFF. The chain employs TRBV25-1 and TRBJ2-1, with D maybe TRBD2 (5 bases). Per the germline V gene, CDR1 is MGHDK and CDR2 is SYGVNS. V lost 3 bases and J lost 6, with 12 bases in between. This CDR3 is 14 amino acids long.

On this clonotype: This may be a read error, as it is one base from a much larger clone. V and J are TRBV10-3 and TRBJ2-7, with D possibly being TRBD1 or TRBD2 (5 bases each). The CDR3 length is 14 residues. Looked up from germline, CDR1 is ENHRY and CDR2 is SYGVKD. V gave up 6 bases and J gave up 0 bases, with 12 bases separating them. DNA of the CDR3: TGTGCCATCAGGGGGACCTGTAGCTCCTACGAGCAGTACTTC. Translating gives CAIRGTCSSYEQYF.

Ten or more counts support this clonotype. The V gene is TRBV20-1, the J gene TRBJ1-1, with D possibly being TRBD1 (6 bases). The germline CDR1 and CDR2 sequences are DFQATT and SNEGSKA (reference sequence). V lost 0 bases, J lost 4 bases, and 12 bases lay in between. This CDR3 region has 14 residues. The CDR3 sequence is CSARDGGGSTEAFF. The CDR3 DNA is TGCAGTGCTAGAGATGGGGGGGGCAGCACTGAAGCTTTCTTT.

Many counts were recorded for this clonotype. The chain's CDR3 is CASSSSGTKNTEAFF. The CDR3 coding sequence is TGTGCCAGCAGTTCATCCGGGACAAAGAACACTGAAGCTTTCTTT. The genes are TRBV12-3 or TRBV12-4 and TRBJ1-1, with a weak D call TRBD1 (6 bases). V was clipped by 4 bases and J by 1 base, with 13 bases between them. The CDR3 contains 15 residues.

This clonotype has ten or more counts. This chain uses TRBV20-1 with TRBJ1-5, with D perhaps matching TRBD1 (5 bases). V was pared by 2 bases and J by 4 bases, with 12 bases between. CDR1 and CDR2 (germline): DFQATT, SNEGSKA (reference sequence). This CDR3 contains 14 residues. The chain's CDR3 is CSARRTSNNQPQHF. CDR3 coding DNA: TGCAGTGCTAGACGGACATCTAATAATCAGCCCCAGCATTTT.

This clonotype was seen ten or more times. The chain employs TRBV6-1 and TRBJ2-2; 10 bases match TRBD1. The junction had 2 bases not matched to a gene; V was cut back by 1 base and J by 6 bases. Germline V CDR1 and CDR2: MNHNS, SASEGT. This CDR3 region has 15 residues. CDR3 protein: CASSEGTGGAGELFF. The CDR3 nucleotides read TGTGCCAGCAGTGAAGGGACAGGGGGAGCCGGGGAGCTGTTTTTT.

This clonotype was counted at least ten times. This rearrangement joins TRBV6-2 or TRBV6-3 to TRBJ2-5; 9 nucleotides match TRBD1. Trimming cost V 6 bases and J 4 bases; bases outside gene matches: 6. The CDR3 has 14 amino acids. Per germline, CDR1 MNHEY and CDR2 SVGEGT. CDR3 region: CASSGTGLRETQYF. The CDR3 nucleotides are TGTGCCAGCAGCGGGACAGGGTTACGAGAGACCCAGTACTTC.

This clonotype came up many times. This chain joins TRBV20-1 and TRBJ1-6; D is unresolved. The germline V and J ends were trimmed by 0 bases and 5 bases, with 14 bases remaining between them. From germline, CDR1 is DFQATT and CDR2 SNEGSKA (reference sequence). The CDR3 is made up of 16 amino acids. CDR3 nucleotides: TGCAGTGCTAGAGACATTCTCGGATCCGATAATTCACCCCTCCACTTT. The encoded protein is CSARDILGSDNSPLHF.

V gene TRBV12-3 or TRBV12-4 combines with J gene TRBJ1-3; no reliable D call. The CDR3 runs to 14 residues. Deletions cut 2 bases from V and 9 bases from J, with 14 bases between. The CDR3: CASSLLEALGTIYF. CDR3 nucleotide sequence: TGTGCCAGCAGTTTACTGGAGGCGCTTGGCACCATATATTTT.